The following is a T cell receptor beta chain sequence with its context. These data come from a study of lymphopenia after photon versus proton radiotherapy. The protocol was immunoSEQ multiplex PCR, while the TCRdb copy is restricted to in-frame clones and leaves out a portion. The sample comprises 75,000 to 95,000 clones, about four fifths of which are singletons, and around 1.5% rests with the top ten. This CDR3 has 17 residues. V was cut by 1 base and J by 7 bases, with 23 bases left in between. Looked up from germline, CDR1 is LGHNA and CDR2 is YSLEER. The clonotype originates from a man between 60 and 70 years old with pancreatic cancer. The chain employs TRBV4-3 and TRBJ2-7; D possibly uses TRBD1 or TRBD2 (6 bases each). The material was peripheral blood, obtained from a patient treated with proton-based radiotherapy. CDR3 loop: CASSQVWRGNRGREQYF. CDR3 nucleotides: TGCGCCAGCAGCCAAGTTTGGCGGGGCAATAGGGGGAGGGAGCAGTACTTC.